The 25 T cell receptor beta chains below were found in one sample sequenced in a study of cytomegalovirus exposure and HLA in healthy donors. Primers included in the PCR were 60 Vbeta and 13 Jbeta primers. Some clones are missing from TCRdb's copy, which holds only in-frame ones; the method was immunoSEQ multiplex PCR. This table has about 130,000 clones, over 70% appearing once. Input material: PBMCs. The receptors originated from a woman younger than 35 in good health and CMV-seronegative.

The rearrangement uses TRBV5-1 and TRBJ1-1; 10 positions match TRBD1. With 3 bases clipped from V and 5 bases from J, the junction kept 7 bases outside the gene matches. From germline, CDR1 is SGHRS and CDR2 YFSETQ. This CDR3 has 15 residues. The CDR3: CASSSPGQGPTEAFF. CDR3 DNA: TGCGCCAGCAGCTCTCCGGGACAGGGGCCGACTGAAGCTTTCTTT.

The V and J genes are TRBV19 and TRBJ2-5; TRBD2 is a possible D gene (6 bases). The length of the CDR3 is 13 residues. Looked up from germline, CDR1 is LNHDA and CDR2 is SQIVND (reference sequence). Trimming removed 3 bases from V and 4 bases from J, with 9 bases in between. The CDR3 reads CASSIEGGETQYF. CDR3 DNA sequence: TGTGCCAGTAGTATTGAGGGAGGAGAGACCCAGTACTTC.

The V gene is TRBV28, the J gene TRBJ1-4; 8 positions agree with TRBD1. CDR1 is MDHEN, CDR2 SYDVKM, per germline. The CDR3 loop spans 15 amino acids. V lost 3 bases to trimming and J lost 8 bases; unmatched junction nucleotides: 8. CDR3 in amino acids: CASSFYGQGTEKLFF. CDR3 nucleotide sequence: TGTGCCAGCAGTTTCTACGGACAGGGCACCGAAAAACTGTTTTTT. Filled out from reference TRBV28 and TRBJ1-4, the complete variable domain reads DVKVTQSSRYLVKRTGEKVFLECVQDMDHENMFWYRQDPGLGLRLIYFSYDVKMKEKGDIPEGYSVSREKKERFSLILESASTNQTSMYLCASSFYGQGTEKLFFGSGTQLSVL.

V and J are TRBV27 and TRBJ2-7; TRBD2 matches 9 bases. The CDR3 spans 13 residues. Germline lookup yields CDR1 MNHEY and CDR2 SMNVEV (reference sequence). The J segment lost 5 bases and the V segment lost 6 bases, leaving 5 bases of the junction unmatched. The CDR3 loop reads CASRLLAGNEQYF. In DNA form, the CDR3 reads TGTGCCAGCAGGTTACTAGCGGGTAACGAGCAGTACTTC.

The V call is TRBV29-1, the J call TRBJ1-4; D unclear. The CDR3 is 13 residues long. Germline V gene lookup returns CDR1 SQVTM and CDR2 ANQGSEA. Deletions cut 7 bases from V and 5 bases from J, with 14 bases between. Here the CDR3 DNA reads TGCAGCGCCCGACTCGCGGTAAATGAAAAACTGTTTTTT. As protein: CSARLAVNEKLFF.

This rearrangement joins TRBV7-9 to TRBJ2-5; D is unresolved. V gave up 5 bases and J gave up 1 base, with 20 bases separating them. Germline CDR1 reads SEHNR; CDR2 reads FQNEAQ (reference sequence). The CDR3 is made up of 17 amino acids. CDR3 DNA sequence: TGTGCCAGCAGCCCCCGAGGCAAAACACGTAGCCAAGAGACCCAGTACTTC. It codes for CASSPRGKTRSQETQYF.

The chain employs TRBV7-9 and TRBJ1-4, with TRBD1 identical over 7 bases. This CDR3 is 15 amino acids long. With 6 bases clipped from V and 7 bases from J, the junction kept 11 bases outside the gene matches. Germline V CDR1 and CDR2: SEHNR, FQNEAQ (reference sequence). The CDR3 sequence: CASSLTTGTSEKLFF. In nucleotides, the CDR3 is TGTGCCAGCAGTTTAACGACAGGGACGAGTGAAAAACTGTTTTTT.

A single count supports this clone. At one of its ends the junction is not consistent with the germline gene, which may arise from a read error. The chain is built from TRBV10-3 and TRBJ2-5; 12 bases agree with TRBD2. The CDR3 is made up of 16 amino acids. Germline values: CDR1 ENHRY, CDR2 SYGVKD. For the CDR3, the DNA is TGTGCCATCAGCCGACTAGCGGGAGAACTGCAAGAGGCCCAGTACTTC. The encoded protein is CAISRLAGELQEAQYF.

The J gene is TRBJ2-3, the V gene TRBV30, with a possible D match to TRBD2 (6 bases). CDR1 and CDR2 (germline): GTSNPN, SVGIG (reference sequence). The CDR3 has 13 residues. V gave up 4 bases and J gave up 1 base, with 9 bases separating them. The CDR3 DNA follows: TGTGCCTGGAACTCGGGGGGCACAGATACGCAGTATTTT. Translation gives CAWNSGGTDTQYF.

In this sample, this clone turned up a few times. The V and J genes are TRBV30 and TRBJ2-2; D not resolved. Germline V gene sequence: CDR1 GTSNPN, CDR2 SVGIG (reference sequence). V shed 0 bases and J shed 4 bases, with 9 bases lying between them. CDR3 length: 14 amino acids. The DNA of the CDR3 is TGTGCCTGGAGTGTACTCGCTCCCACCGGGGAGCTGTTTTTT. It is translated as CAWSVLAPTGELFF.

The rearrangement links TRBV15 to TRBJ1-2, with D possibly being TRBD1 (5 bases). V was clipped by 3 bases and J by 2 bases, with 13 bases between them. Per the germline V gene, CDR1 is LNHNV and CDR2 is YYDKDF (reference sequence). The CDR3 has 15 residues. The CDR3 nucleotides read TGTGCCACCAGCAGGGAGCGACAGAAGAACTATGGCTACACCTTC. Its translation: CATSRERQKNYGYTF.

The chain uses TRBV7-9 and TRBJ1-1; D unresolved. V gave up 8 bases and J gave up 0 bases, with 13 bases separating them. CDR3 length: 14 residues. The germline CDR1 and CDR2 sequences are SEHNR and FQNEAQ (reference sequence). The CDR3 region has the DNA TGTGCCAGCCCCATTAGAGGTGTGAACACTGAAGCTTTCTTT. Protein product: CASPIRGVNTEAFF.

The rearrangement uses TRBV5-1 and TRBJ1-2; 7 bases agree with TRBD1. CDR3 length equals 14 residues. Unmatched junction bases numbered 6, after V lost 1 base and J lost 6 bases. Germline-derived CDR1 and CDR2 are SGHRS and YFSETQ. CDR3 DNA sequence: TGCGCCAGCAGCTTGAACGACAGGGTGAATGGCTACACCTTC. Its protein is CASSLNDRVNGYTF.

CDR3 DNA sequence: TGTGCCACCAGCAGAGATTTGGCAGTTACTTTGGAGGGCTACACCTTC. It encodes CATSRDLAVTLEGYTF. V usage is TRBV15 and J usage is TRBJ1-2, with D hard to call. In germline, CDR1 is LNHNV, CDR2 YYDKDF (reference sequence). Trimming removed 0 bases from V and 8 bases from J, with 19 bases in between. The CDR3 runs 16 residues.

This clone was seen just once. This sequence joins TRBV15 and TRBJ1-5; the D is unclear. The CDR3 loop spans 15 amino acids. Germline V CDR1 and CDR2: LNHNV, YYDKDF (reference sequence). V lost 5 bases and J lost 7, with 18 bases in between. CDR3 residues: CATSSPRQVGQPQHF. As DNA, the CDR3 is TGTGCCACCAGCTCCCCCCGGCAGGTAGGCCAGCCCCAGCATTTT. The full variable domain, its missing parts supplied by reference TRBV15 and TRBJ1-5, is DAMVIQNPRYQVTQFGKPVTLSCSQTLNHNVMYWYQQKSSQAPKLLFHYYDKDFNNEADTPDNFQSRRPNTSFCFLDIRSPGLGDTAMYLCATSSPRQVGQPQHFGDGTRLSIL.

Here the CDR3 DNA reads TGTGCCTGGGGAAGAATGGATGGGCGGGTCTCCTACGAGCAGTACTTC. It translates to CAWGRMDGRVSYEQYF. This chain links TRBV30 with TRBJ2-7; maybe TRBD2 (5 bases). Germline V lookup: CDR1 GTSNPN, CDR2 SVGIG (reference sequence). The V gene lost 5 bases and the J gene lost 0 bases, with 20 bases spanning the gap. CDR3 size: 16 residues.

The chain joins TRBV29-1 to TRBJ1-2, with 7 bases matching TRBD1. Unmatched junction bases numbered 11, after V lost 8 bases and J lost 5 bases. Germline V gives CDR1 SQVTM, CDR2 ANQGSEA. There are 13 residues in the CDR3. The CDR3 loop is CSLSSGQQYGYTF. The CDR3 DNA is TGCAGCTTATCATCGGGACAGCAATATGGCTACACCTTC.

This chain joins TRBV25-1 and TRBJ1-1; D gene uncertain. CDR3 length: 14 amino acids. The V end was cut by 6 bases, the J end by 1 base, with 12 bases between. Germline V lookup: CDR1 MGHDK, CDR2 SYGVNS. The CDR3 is CASRSGEGNTEAFF. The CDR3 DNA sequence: TGTGCCAGCAGAAGTGGTGAGGGGAACACTGAAGCTTTCTTT.

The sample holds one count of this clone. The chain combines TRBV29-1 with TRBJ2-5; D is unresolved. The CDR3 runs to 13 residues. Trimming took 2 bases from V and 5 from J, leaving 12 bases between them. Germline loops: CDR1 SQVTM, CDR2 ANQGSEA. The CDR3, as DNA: TGCAGCGTTGAATTTTCACAGTGGGAGACCCAGTACTTC. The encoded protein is CSVEFSQWETQYF.

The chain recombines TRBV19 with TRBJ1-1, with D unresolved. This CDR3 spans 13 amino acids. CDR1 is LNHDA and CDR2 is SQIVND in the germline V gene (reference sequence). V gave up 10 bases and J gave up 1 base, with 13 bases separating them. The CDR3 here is CATRPTANTEAFF. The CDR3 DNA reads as TGTGCCACCAGACCCACAGCGAACACTGAAGCTTTCTTT. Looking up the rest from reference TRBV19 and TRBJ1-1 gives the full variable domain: DGGITQSPKYLFRKEGQNVTLSCEQNLNHDAMYWYRQDPGQGLRLIYYSQIVNDFQKGDIAEGYSVSREKKESFPLTVTSAQKNPTAFYLCATRPTANTEAFFGQGTRLTVV.

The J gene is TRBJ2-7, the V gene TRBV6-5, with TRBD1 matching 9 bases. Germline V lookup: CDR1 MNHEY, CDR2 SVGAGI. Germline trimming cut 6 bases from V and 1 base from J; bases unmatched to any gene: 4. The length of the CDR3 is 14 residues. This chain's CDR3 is CASRRGTGSYEQYF. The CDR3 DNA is TGTGCCAGCAGGAGAGGGACAGGGTCCTACGAGCAGTACTTC.

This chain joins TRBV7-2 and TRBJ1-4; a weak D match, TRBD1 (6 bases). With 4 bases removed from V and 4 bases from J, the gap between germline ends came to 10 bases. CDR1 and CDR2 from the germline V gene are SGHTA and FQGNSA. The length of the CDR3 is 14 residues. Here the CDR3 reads CASSSTGRNEKLFF. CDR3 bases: TGTGCCAGCAGCTCGACAGGCCGTAATGAAAAACTGTTTTTT.

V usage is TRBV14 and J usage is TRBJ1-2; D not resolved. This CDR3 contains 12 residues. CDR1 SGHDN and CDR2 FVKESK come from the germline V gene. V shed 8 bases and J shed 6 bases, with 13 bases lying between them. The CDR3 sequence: CASGRARNGYTF. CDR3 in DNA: TGTGCCAGCGGCCGGGCCCGAAATGGCTACACCTTC. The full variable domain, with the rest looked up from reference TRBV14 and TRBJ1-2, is EAGVTQFPSHSVIEKGQTVTLRCDPISGHDNLYWYRRVMGKEIKFLLHFVKESKQDESGMPNNRFLAERTGGTYSTLKVQPAELEDSGVYFCASGRARNGYTFGSGTRLTVV.

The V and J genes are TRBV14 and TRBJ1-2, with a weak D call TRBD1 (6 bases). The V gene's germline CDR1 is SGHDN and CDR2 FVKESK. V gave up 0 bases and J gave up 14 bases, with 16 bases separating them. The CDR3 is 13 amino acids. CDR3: CASSQDPRGGSTF. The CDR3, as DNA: TGTGCCAGCAGCCAAGACCCCAGGGGTGGATCGACCTTC.

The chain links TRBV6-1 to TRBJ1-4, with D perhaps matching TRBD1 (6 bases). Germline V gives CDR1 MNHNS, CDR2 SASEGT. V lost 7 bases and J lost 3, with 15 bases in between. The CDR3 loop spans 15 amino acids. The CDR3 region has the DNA TGTGCCAGCATTGAGTGGGCAGGGGCTAATGAAAAACTGTTTTTT. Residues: CASIEWAGANEKLFF.